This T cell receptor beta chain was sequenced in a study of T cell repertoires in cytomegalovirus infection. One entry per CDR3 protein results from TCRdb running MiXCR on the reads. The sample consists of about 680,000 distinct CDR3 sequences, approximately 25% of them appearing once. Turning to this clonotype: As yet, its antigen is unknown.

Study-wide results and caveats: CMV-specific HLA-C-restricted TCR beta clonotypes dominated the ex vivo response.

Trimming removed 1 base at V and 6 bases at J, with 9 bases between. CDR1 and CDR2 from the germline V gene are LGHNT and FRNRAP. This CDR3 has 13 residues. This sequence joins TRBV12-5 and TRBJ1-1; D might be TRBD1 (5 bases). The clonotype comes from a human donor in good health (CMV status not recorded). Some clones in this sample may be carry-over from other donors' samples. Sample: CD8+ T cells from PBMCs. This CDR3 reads CASGLGGRSEAFF. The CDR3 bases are TGTGCTAGTGGTTTGGGGGGGAGGTCTGAAGCTTTCTTT.